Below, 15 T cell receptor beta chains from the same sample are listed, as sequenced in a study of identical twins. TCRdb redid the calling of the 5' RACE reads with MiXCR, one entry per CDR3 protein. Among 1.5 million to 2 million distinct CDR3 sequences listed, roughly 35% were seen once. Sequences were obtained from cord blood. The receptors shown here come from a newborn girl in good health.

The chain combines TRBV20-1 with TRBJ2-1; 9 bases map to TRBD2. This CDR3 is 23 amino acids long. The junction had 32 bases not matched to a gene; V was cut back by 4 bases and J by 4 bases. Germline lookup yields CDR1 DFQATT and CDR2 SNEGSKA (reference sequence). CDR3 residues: CSATRSLYRSASGIPRTYNEQFF. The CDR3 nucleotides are TGCAGTGCTACACGGTCTCTTTACAGATCGGCTAGCGGGATACCACGGACGTACAATGAGCAGTTCTTC.

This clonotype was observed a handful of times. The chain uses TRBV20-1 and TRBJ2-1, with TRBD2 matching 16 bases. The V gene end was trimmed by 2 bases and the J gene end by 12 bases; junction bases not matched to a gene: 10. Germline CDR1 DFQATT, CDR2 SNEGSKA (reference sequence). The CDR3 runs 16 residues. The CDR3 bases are TGCAGTGCTAGACCTGGGACTAGCGGGAGGGCCCCGGGGCAGTTCTTC. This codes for CSARPGTSGRAPGQFF.

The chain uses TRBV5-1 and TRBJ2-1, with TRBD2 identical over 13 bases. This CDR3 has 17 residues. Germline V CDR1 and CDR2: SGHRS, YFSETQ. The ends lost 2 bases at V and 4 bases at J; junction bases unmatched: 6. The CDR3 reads CASSFGLAGDIYNEQFF. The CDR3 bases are TGCGCCAGCAGCTTTGGACTAGCGGGGGACATATACAATGAGCAGTTCTTC.

CDR3 sequence (DNA): TGCAGTGCTATCTATCGGGGAGGGGATAATTCACCCCTCCACTTT. Its translation is CSAIYRGGDNSPLHF. The J gene is TRBJ1-6, the V gene TRBV20-1, with D possibly being TRBD1 (5 bases). The CDR3 consists of 15 residues. Trimming left V 4 bases short and J 5 bases short, with 15 bases between. Germline V gives CDR1 DFQATT, CDR2 SNEGSKA (reference sequence).

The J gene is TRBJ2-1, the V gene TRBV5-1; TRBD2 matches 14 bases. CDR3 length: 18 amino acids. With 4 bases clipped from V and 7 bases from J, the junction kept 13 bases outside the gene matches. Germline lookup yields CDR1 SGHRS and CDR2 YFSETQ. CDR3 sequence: CASSPRLAGGPLGNEQFF. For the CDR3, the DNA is TGCGCCAGCAGCCCTCGACTAGCGGGAGGGCCCTTAGGGAATGAGCAGTTCTTC.

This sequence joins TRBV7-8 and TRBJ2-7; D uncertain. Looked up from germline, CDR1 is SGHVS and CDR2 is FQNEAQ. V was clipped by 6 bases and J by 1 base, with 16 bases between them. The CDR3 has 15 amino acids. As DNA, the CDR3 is TGTGCCAGCAGTCCTAGGCGGTTACCGTCCTACGAGCAGTACTTC. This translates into CASSPRRLPSYEQYF.

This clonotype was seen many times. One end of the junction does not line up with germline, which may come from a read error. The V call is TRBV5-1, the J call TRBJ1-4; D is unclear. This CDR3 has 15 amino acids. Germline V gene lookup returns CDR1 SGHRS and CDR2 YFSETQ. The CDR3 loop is CASSLAGATNEKLFF. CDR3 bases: TGTGCCAGCAGCTTAGCTGGGGCAACTAATGAAAAACTGTTTTTT.

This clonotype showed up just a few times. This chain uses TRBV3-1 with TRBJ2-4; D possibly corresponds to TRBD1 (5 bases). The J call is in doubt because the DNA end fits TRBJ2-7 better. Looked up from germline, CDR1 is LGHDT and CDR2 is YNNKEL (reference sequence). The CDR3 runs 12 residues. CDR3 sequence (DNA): TGTGCCAGCAGCTATCACCAGGGCGAGCAGTACTTC. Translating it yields CASSYHQGEQYF.

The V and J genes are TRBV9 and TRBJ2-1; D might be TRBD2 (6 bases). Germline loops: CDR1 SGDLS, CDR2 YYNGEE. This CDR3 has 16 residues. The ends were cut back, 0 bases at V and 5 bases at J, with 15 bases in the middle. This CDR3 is CASSVGVLARDNEQFF. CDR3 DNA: TGTGCCAGCAGCGTAGGGGTCCTAGCGCGCGACAATGAGCAGTTCTTC. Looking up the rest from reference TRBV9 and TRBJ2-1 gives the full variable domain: DSGVTQTPKHLITATGQRVTLRCSPRSGDLSVYWYQQSLDQGLQFLIQYYNGEERAKGNILERFSAQQFPDLHSELNLSSLELGDSALYFCASSVGVLARDNEQFFGPGTRLTVL.

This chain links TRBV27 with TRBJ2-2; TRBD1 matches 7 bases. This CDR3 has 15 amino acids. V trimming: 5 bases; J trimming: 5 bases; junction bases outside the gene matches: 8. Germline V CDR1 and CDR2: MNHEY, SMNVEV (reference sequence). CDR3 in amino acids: CASSASTGVTGELFF. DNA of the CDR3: TGTGCCAGCAGTGCCAGCACAGGGGTGACCGGGGAGCTGTTTTTT.

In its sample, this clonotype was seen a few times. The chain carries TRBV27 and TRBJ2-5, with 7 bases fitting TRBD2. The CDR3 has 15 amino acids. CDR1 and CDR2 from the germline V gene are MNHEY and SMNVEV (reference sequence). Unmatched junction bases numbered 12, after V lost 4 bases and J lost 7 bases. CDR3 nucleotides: TGTGCCAGCAGTTCTGGACTAGGAGGTGGAGGGACCCAGTACTTC. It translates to CASSSGLGGGGTQYF.

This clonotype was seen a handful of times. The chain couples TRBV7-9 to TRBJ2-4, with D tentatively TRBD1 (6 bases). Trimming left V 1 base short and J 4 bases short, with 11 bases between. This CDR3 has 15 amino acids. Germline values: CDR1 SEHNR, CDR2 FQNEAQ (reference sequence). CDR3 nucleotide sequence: TGTGCCAGCAGCTTAGGTTGGGGGCGTAAAAACATTCAGTACTTC. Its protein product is CASSLGWGRKNIQYF.

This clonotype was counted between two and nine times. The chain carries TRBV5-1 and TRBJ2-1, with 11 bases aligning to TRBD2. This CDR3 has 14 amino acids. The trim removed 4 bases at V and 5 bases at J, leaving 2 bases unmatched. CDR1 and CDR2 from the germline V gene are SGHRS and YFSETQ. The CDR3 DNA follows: TGCGCCAGCAGCGCGACTAGCGGGGACAATGAGCAGTTCTTC. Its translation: CASSATSGDNEQFF. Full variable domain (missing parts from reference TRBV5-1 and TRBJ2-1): KAGVTQTPRYLIKTRGQQVTLSCSPISGHRSVSWYQQTPGQGLQFLFEYFSETQRNKGNFPGRFSGRQFSNSRSEMNVSTLELGDSALYLCASSATSGDNEQFFGPGTRLTVL.

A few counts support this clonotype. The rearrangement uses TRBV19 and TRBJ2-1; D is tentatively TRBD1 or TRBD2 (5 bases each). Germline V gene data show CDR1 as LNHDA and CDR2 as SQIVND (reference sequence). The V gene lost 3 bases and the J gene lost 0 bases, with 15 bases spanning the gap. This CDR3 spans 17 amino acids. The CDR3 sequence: CASSIGTGRSSYNEQFF. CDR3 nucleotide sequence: TGTGCCAGTAGTATTGGAACGGGACGGAGCTCCTACAATGAGCAGTTCTTC. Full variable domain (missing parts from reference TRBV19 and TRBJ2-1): DGGITQSPKYLFRKEGQNVTLSCEQNLNHDAMYWYRQDPGQGLRLIYYSQIVNDFQKGDIAEGYSVSREKKESFPLTVTSAQKNPTAFYLCASSIGTGRSSYNEQFFGPGTRLTVL.

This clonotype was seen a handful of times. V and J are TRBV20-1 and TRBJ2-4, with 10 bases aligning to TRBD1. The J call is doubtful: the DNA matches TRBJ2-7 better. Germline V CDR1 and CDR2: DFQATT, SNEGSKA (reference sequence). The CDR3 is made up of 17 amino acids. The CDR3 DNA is TGCAGTGCTTTGCCTTCACGACTTCCCGGGACAGGGGTCGAGCAGTACTTC. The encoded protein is CSALPSRLPGTGVEQYF.